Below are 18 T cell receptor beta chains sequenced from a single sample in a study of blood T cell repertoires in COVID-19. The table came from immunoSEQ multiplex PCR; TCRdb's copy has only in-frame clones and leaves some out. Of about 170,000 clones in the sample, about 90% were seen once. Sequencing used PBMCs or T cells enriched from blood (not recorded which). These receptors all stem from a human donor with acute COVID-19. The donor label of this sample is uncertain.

CDR3 region: CASAWRGGDNYGYTF. In DNA, the CDR3 is TGTGCCAGCGCTTGGAGAGGAGGAGATAACTATGGCTACACCTTC. The chain joins TRBV6-5 to TRBJ1-2; no reliable D call. The V end was cut by 8 bases, the J end by 1 base, with 17 bases between. Germline CDR1 reads MNHEY; CDR2 reads SVGAGI. The CDR3 consists of 15 residues.

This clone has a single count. As DNA, the CDR3 is TGCAGCGTCGCAGGGAAGGCTAATGAAAAACTGTTTTTT. Protein product: CSVAGKANEKLFF. This rearrangement joins TRBV29-1 to TRBJ1-4; D is possibly TRBD1 (5 bases). Germline V gives CDR1 SQVTM, CDR2 ANQGSEA. The CDR3 sequence is 13 residues long. The V gene lost 6 bases and the J gene lost 3 bases, with 11 bases spanning the gap.

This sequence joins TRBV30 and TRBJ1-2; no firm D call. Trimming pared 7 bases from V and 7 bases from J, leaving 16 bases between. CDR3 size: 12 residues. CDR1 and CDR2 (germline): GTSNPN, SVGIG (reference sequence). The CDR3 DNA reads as TGTGCCTCGAGAGTGGCCCGGGGTGGCTACACCTTC. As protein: CASRVARGGYTF.

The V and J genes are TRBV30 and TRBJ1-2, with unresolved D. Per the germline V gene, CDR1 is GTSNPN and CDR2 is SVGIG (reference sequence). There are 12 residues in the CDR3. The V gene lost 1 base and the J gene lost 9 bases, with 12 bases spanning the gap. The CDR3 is CAWSAALRSYTF. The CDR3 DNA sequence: TGTGCCTGGAGTGCAGCCCTCAGGAGCTACACCTTC.

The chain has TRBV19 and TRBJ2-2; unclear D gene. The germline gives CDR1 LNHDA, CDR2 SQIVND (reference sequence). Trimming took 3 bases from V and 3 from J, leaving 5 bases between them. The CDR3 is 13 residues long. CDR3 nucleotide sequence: TGTGCCAGTAGTATGGCCTACACCGGGGAGCTGTTTTTT. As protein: CASSMAYTGELFF. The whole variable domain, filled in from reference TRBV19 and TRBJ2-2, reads DGGITQSPKYLFRKEGQNVTLSCEQNLNHDAMYWYRQDPGQGLRLIYYSQIVNDFQKGDIAEGYSVSREKKESFPLTVTSAQKNPTAFYLCASSMAYTGELFFGEGSRLTVL.

CDR3 coding DNA: TGCGCCAGCAGTAGGACAGGGGTCTTTGAAAAACTGTTTTTT. Protein product: CASSRTGVFEKLFF. This chain links TRBV4-1 with TRBJ1-4, with TRBD1 identical over 9 bases. The CDR3 extends over 14 amino acids. Per the germline V gene, CDR1 is MGHRA and CDR2 is YSYEKL. V lost 6 bases to trimming and J lost 7 bases; unmatched junction nucleotides: 6.

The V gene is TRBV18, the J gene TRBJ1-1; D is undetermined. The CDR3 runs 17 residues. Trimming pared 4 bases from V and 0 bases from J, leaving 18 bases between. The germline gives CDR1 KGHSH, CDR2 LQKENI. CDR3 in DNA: TGTGCCAGCTCACACGGGGTCTTGACGGGAATGAACACTGAAGCTTTCTTT. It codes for CASSHGVLTGMNTEAFF.

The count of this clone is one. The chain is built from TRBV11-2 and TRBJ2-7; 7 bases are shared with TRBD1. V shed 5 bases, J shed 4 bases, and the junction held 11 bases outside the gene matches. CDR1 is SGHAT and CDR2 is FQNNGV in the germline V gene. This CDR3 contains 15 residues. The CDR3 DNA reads TGTGCCAGCAGCCTTTCCGGGACAGCTCTTTACGAGCAGTACTTC. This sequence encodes CASSLSGTALYEQYF.

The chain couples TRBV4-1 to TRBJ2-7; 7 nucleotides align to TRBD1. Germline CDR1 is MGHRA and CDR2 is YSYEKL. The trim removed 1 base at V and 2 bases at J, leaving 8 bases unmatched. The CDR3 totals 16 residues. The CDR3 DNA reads TGCGCCAGCAGCCAAGCAGGGGGAGTCAGCCCCTACGAGCAGTACTTC. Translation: CASSQAGGVSPYEQYF.

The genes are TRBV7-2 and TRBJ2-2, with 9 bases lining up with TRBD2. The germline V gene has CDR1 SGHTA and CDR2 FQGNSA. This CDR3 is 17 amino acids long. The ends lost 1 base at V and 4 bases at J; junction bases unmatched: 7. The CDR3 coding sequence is TGTGCCAGCAGCTTAGTTGGCGGGGGGGCGAGCACCGGGGAGCTGTTTTTT. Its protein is CASSLVGGGASTGELFF. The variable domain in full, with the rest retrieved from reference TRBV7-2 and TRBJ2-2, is GAGVSQSPSNKVTEKGKDVELRCDPISGHTALYWYRQSLGQGLEFLIYFQGNSAPDKSGLPSDRFSAERTGGSVSTLTIQRTQQEDSAVYLCASSLVGGGASTGELFFGEGSRLTVL.

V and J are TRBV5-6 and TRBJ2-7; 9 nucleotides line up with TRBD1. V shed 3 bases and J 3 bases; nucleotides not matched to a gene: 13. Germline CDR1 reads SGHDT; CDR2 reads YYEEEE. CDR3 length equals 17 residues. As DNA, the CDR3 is TGTGCCAGCAGCTCGGATGTGAGGGACAGGGAGGGCTACGAGCAGTACTTC. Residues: CASSSDVRDREGYEQYF.

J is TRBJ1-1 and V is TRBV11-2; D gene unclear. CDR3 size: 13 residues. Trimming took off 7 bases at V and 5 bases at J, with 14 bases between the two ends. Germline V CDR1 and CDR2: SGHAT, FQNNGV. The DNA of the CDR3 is TGTGCCAGCACGGCACCGCGGTCGACTGAAGCTTTCTTT. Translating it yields CASTAPRSTEAFF.

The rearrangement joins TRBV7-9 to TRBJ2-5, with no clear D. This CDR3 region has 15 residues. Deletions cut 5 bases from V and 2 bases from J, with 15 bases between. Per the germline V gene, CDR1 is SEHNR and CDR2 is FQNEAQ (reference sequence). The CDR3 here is CASSPARNLQETQYF. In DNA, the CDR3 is TGTGCCAGCAGCCCTGCGCGGAACCTTCAAGAGACCCAGTACTTC. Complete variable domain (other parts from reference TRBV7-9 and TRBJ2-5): DTGVSQNPRHKITKRGQNVTFRCDPISEHNRLYWYRQTLGQGPEFLTYFQNEAQLEKSRLLSDRFSAERPKGSFSTLEIQRTEQGDSAMYLCASSPARNLQETQYFGPGTRLLVL.

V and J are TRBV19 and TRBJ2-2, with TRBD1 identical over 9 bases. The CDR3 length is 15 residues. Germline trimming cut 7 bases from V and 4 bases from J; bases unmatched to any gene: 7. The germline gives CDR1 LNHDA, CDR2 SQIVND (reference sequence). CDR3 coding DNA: TGTGCCAGTACCCGGACAGGGGTCGTCACCGGGGAGCTGTTTTTT. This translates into CASTRTGVVTGELFF.

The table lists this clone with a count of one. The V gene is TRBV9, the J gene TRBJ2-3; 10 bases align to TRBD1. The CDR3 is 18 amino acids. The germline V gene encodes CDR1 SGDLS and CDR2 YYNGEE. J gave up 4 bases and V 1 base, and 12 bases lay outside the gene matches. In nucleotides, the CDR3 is TGTGCCAGCAGCGTAAGGGACAGGGGCGGGGGGATCCCAGATACGCAGTATTTT. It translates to CASSVRDRGGGIPDTQYF.

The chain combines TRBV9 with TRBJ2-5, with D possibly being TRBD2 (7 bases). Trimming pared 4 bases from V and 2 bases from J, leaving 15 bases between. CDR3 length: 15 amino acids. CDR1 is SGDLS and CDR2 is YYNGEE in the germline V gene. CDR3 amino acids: CASSLSRGAQETQYF. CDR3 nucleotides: TGTGCCAGCAGCCTTAGTCGGGGGGCACAAGAGACCCAGTACTTC.

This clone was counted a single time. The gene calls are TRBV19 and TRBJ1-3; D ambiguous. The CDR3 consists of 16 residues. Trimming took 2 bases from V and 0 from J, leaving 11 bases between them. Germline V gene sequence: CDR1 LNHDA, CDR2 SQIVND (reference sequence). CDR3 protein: CASSILTPSSGNTIYF. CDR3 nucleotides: TGTGCCAGTAGTATATTGACACCATCCTCTGGAAACACCATATATTTT.

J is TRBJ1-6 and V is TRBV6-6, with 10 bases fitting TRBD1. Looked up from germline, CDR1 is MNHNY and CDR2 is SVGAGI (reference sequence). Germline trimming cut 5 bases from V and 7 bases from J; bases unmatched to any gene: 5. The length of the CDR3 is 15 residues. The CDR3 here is CASSPRGQGNSPLHF. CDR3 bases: TGTGCCAGCAGTCCCCGGGGACAGGGGAATTCACCCCTCCACTTT.